The source of this T cell receptor (beta chain) is a study of blood T cell repertoires in COVID-19. This clone has only a few counts. Using immunoSEQ multiplex PCR, the repertoire was profiled, and TCRdb retains in-frame clones only, with some absent. The table has under 60,000 clones, about 83% seen once. The clonotype was recovered from a human donor in a cohort sampled during active COVID-19. Specimen: peripheral blood.

CDR3 amino acids: CASSYRDRTFNEKLFF. CDR3 DNA sequence: TGTGCCAGCAGTTACCGGGACAGGACCTTTAATGAAAAACTGTTTTTT. The chain has TRBV6-7 and TRBJ1-4; 8 positions match TRBD1. TRBV6-7 is an open reading frame whose function is uncertain. The junction had 6 bases not matched to a gene; V was cut back by 2 bases and J by 4 bases. This CDR3 contains 16 residues.